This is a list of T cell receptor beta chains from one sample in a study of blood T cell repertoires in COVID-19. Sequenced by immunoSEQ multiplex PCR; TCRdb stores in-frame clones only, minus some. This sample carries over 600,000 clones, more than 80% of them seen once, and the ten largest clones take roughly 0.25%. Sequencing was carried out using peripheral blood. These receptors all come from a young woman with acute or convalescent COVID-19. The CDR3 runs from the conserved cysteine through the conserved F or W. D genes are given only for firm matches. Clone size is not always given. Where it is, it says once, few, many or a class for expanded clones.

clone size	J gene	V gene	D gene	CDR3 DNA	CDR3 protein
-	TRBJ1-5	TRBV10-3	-	TGTGCCACAGACGAGGGGGGCAATCAGCCCCAGCATTTT	CATDEGGNQPQHF
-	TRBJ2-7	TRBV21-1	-	TGTGCCAGCAGCGCCAGGACTAGCTTGAGCGAGCAGTACTTC	CASSARTSLSEQYF
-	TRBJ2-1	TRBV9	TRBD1	TGTGCCAGCAGTCCCCGGGACAGGGTCGGAAATGAGCAGTTCTTC	CASSPRDRVGNEQFF
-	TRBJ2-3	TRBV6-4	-	TGTGCCAGCAGTCGGAGGGATAGCACAGATACGCAGTATTTT	CASSRRDSTDTQYF
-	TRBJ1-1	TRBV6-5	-	TGTGCCAGCCTTAGGGGGACTGAAGCTTTCTTT	CASLRGTEAFF
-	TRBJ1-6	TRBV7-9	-	TGTGCCAGCAGCGCGACGGGACTTGGCGGCTCACCCCTCCACTTT	CASSATGLGGSPLHF
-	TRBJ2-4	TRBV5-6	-	TGTGCCAGCAGCCCCGGGGTTTCCAAAAACATTCAGTACTTC	CASSPGVSKNIQYF
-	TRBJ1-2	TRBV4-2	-	TGTGCCAGCAGCCAAGAGGGCACCCAGCTCAACTATGGCTACACCTTC	CASSQEGTQLNYGYTF
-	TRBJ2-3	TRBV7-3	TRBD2	TGTGCCAGCAGCCCCGGGGGGGCCTGGGATACGCAGTATTTT	CASSPGGAWDTQYF
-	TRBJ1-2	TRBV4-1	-	TGCGCCAGCAGCCAAGACGGAGGGAGATATGGCTACACCTTC	CASSQDGGRYGYTF
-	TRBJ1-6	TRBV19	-	TGTGCCAGTTCTCTCCGCGGATATGGAGACTATAATTCACCCCTCCACTTT	CASSLRGYGDYNSPLHF
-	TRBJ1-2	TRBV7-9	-	TGTGCCAGCAGCCTAGGTGAAGGGGATGGCTACACCTTC	CASSLGEGDGYTF
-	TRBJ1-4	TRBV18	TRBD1	TGTGCCAGCTCACGGGACAGCCCTGCAACTAATGAAAAACTGTTTTTT	CASSRDSPATNEKLFF
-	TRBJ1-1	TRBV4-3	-	TGCGCCAGCAGCCAAGAATTAACAGGGTCTGAAGCTTTCTTT	CASSQELTGSEAFF
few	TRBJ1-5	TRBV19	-	TGTGCCAGTAGTTCGAACGGGAACAATCAGCCCCAGCATTTT	CASSSNGNNQPQHF
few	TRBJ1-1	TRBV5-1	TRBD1	TGCGCCAGCAGCTTGCTGGGACAGAAGGACACTGAAGCTTTCTTT	CASSLLGQKDTEAFF
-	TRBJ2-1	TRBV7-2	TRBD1	TGTGCCAGCAGCTTATGGGACAGGGGAAACAATGAGCAGTTCTTC	CASSLWDRGNNEQFF
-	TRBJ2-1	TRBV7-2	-	TGTGCCAGCAGCTCTAGTAGTCTCCCCTACAATGAGCAGTTCTTC	CASSSSSLPYNEQFF
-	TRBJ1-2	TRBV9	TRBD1	TGTGCCAGCAGCGATTCCGGGACAGAACTTGATGGCTACACCTTC	CASSDSGTELDGYTF
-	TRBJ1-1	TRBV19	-	TGTGCCAGTAGTATTTCCGAGCGGGGTGAAGCTTTCTTT	CASSISERGEAFF